This T cell receptor (beta chain) derives from a study of cytomegalovirus exposure and HLA in healthy donors. Study-level points and caveats: That first-cohort TCR clusters tended to co-occur in the 95 to 150 validation repertoires was found in a later analysis. Listed as cytomegalovirus-associated were around 160 TCR beta chains.

TCRdb's copy holds only in-frame clones and misses some; the assay was immunoSEQ multiplex PCR. The sample yields tens of thousands of clones, over 85% seen once. Germline-derived CDR1 and CDR2 are SGHAT and FQNNGV. The CDR3 sequence is 16 residues long. V lost 4 bases and J lost 4, with 17 bases in between. As for this clone: No antigen is known for it.

The J gene is TRBJ2-1, the V gene TRBV11-2; possible D gene TRBD1, 5 bases. The sequence came from a man aged 18 to 29 in good health and CMV-seronegative. The sample consisted of PBMCs. In DNA, the CDR3 is TGTGCCAGCAGCTCGCTAAGGGGTTCGCTATACAATGAGCAGTTCTTC. This translates into CASSSLRGSLYNEQFF.